A selection of T cell receptor beta chains follows, all from one sample in a study of blood T cell repertoires in COVID-19. The method was immunoSEQ multiplex PCR; TCRdb's version includes in-frame clones alone and lacks a portion of them. The sample gives some 200,000 clones, approximately 82% of which show up once; approximately 13% is in the top ten. Sequencing was carried out using peripheral blood. These receptors were collected from a human donor in a cohort sampled during active COVID-19. Both conserved end residues are part of each CDR3. Fields, in order: D gene, V gene, clone size, J gene, CDR3 DNA, CDR3 protein. A D gene is named only where the DNA matches it firmly. Only some rows state a clone size, as once, few, many or a class for expanded clones.

d_gene: -
v_gene: TRBV9
abundance: -
j_gene: TRBJ2-5
CDR3nt: TGTGCCAGCAGCCAAGGGGACTTACTCCAAGAGACCCAGTACTTC
CDR3aa: CASSQGDLLQETQYF

d_gene: -
v_gene: TRBV4-1
abundance: -
j_gene: TRBJ2-7
CDR3nt: TGCGCCAGCAGCCAACCGCTATCCTCCTACGAGCAGTACTTC
CDR3aa: CASSQPLSSYEQYF

d_gene: TRBD2
v_gene: TRBV5-1
abundance: -
j_gene: TRBJ2-7
CDR3nt: TGCGCCAGCAGCAGGGGACTAGCGTCTTCCTACGAGCAGTACTTC
CDR3aa: CASSRGLASSYEQYF

d_gene: TRBD1
v_gene: TRBV29-1
abundance: few
j_gene: TRBJ1-1
CDR3nt: TGCAGCGTACAGGGGGCGTTTTCGAACACTGAAGCTTTCTTT
CDR3aa: CSVQGAFSNTEAFF

d_gene: TRBD1
v_gene: TRBV6-5
abundance: -
j_gene: TRBJ2-7
CDR3nt: TGTGCCAGCAGGAGTACAGGGGACTACGAGCAGTACTTC
CDR3aa: CASRSTGDYEQYF

d_gene: TRBD1
v_gene: TRBV27
abundance: -
j_gene: TRBJ2-1
CDR3nt: TGTGCCAGCAGTTTATCACGGGTCCAGGGGGCGGTTGGTGAGCAGTTCTTC
CDR3aa: CASSLSRVQGAVGEQFF

d_gene: -
v_gene: TRBV18
abundance: -
j_gene: TRBJ2-3
CDR3nt: TGTGCCAGCTCACTCTCGACAGCTTTGAGCACAGATACGCAGTATTTT
CDR3aa: CASSLSTALSTDTQYF

d_gene: TRBD2
v_gene: TRBV19
abundance: -
j_gene: TRBJ2-2
CDR3nt: TGTGCCAGTAGTATTCTAGCGGACACCGGGGAGCTGTTTTTT
CDR3aa: CASSILADTGELFF

d_gene: TRBD1
v_gene: TRBV30
abundance: -
j_gene: TRBJ2-1
CDR3nt: TGTGCCTGGAGTGTGGGTTGGGGACAGGGGCACAATGAGCAGTTCTTC
CDR3aa: CAWSVGWGQGHNEQFF

d_gene: TRBD1
v_gene: TRBV2
abundance: -
j_gene: TRBJ2-3
CDR3nt: TGTGCCAGCAGTGAGGCCGGGACAGCCACAGATACGCAGTATTTT
CDR3aa: CASSEAGTATDTQYF

d_gene: TRBD1
v_gene: TRBV19
abundance: -
j_gene: TRBJ1-2
CDR3nt: TGTGCCAGTAGTATCCAGGGGGAAGAGAGCAACTATGGCTACACCTTC
CDR3aa: CASSIQGEESNYGYTF

d_gene: -
v_gene: TRBV14
abundance: -
j_gene: TRBJ2-7
CDR3nt: TGTGCCAGCAGCCAAGCCCCTAGCGCCCACGAGCAGTACTTC
CDR3aa: CASSQAPSAHEQYF

d_gene: -
v_gene: TRBV6-2/TRBV6-3
abundance: once
j_gene: TRBJ2-7
CDR3nt: TGTGCCAGCAGTACTACGTCCGGTCCCTCCTACGAGCAGTACTTC
CDR3aa: CASSTTSGPSYEQYF

d_gene: TRBD2
v_gene: TRBV13
abundance: -
j_gene: TRBJ2-5
CDR3nt: TGTGCCAGCAGCTTAGGGCGGCGGGAGGGAGGCGGAGAGACCCAGTACTTC
CDR3aa: CASSLGRREGGGETQYF

d_gene: TRBD1
v_gene: TRBV19
abundance: -
j_gene: TRBJ1-1
CDR3nt: TGTGCCAGTAGGATCCGGGACAGTCTACCGAACACTGAAGCTTTCTTT
CDR3aa: CASRIRDSLPNTEAFF

d_gene: TRBD2
v_gene: TRBV18
abundance: -
j_gene: TRBJ2-1
CDR3nt: TGTGCCAGCTCACCCGGGGCGGGAGGGCCTATTGAGCAGTTCTTC
CDR3aa: CASSPGAGGPIEQFF

d_gene: TRBD2
v_gene: TRBV10-3
abundance: -
j_gene: TRBJ2-7
CDR3nt: TGTGCCATCAGTGAGTCGCGGGAGGCAACCTACGAGCAGTACTTC
CDR3aa: CAISESREATYEQYF

d_gene: TRBD1
v_gene: TRBV12-5
abundance: -
j_gene: TRBJ1-1
CDR3nt: TGTGCTAGTGGTCAATCCATGGGACAGGGGCGGACTGAAGCTTTCTTT
CDR3aa: CASGQSMGQGRTEAFF

d_gene: TRBD1
v_gene: TRBV10-3
abundance: -
j_gene: TRBJ2-1
CDR3nt: TGTGCCATCAGGGACAGGGGTTACAATGAGCAGTTCTTC
CDR3aa: CAIRDRGYNEQFF

d_gene: TRBD1
v_gene: TRBV3-1/TRBV3-2
abundance: -
j_gene: TRBJ2-7
CDR3nt: TGTGCCAGCAGCCGAGGACAGGGAACCTACGAGCAGTACTTC
CDR3aa: CASSRGQGTYEQYF

d_gene: -
v_gene: TRBV18
abundance: -
j_gene: TRBJ1-6
CDR3nt: TGTGCCAGCTCGTCGCAGGGCTCCTATAATTCACCCCTCCACTTT
CDR3aa: CASSSQGSYNSPLHF

d_gene: TRBD1
v_gene: TRBV11-2
abundance: -
j_gene: TRBJ2-1
CDR3nt: TGTGCCAGCAGCTTAGACCGGACAGGGGGCCATGAGCAGTTCTTC
CDR3aa: CASSLDRTGGHEQFF

d_gene: TRBD2
v_gene: TRBV7-9
abundance: -
j_gene: TRBJ2-5
CDR3nt: TGTGCCAGCGGCTTAGCCGGCGGGGGGGAGACCCAGTACTTC
CDR3aa: CASGLAGGGETQYF

d_gene: TRBD2
v_gene: TRBV20-1
abundance: -
j_gene: TRBJ2-3
CDR3nt: TGCAGTGCTAATAAGCGGGAGACGCAGTATTTT
CDR3aa: CSANKRETQYF

d_gene: -
v_gene: TRBV10-1
abundance: -
j_gene: TRBJ2-4
CDR3nt: TGCGCCAGCAGTGACCCACGGGAGCAGGGCAAAAACATTCAGTACTTC
CDR3aa: CASSDPREQGKNIQYF

d_gene: -
v_gene: TRBV29-1
abundance: -
j_gene: TRBJ2-5
CDR3nt: TGCAGCGTTGTATCCACGAGGGAGACCCAGTACTTC
CDR3aa: CSVVSTRETQYF

d_gene: TRBD2
v_gene: TRBV4-2
abundance: once
j_gene: TRBJ2-1
CDR3nt: TGTGCCAGCAGCCAAGAGTCTAGCGGGAGTAATGAGCAGTTCTTC
CDR3aa: CASSQESSGSNEQFF

d_gene: TRBD1
v_gene: TRBV19
abundance: -
j_gene: TRBJ1-1
CDR3nt: TGTGCCAGTAGTCGGGACAGGATTTCTGAAGCTTTCTTT
CDR3aa: CASSRDRISEAFF

d_gene: -
v_gene: TRBV27
abundance: -
j_gene: TRBJ2-2
CDR3nt: TGTGCCAGCAGTTTTAAGCGATCGAACACCGGGGAGCTGTTTTTT
CDR3aa: CASSFKRSNTGELFF

d_gene: TRBD1
v_gene: TRBV7-2
abundance: few
j_gene: TRBJ2-7
CDR3nt: TGTGCCAGCAGCTTTCAGGGACAGGGGCCTCTCGAGCAGTACTTC
CDR3aa: CASSFQGQGPLEQYF

d_gene: -
v_gene: TRBV5-1
abundance: -
j_gene: TRBJ2-3
CDR3nt: TGCGCCAGCAGCTTGGCACTAGGCACAGATACGCAGTATTTT
CDR3aa: CASSLALGTDTQYF

d_gene: -
v_gene: TRBV27
abundance: -
j_gene: TRBJ2-7
CDR3nt: TGTGCCAGCACCCCAGGCGGGACTCATGCCTACGAGCAGTACTTC
CDR3aa: CASTPGGTHAYEQYF

d_gene: -
v_gene: TRBV5-1
abundance: few
j_gene: TRBJ1-4
CDR3nt: TGCGCCAGCAGCTCTGAGTGGTCTGCTAATGAAAAACTGTTTTTT
CDR3aa: CASSSEWSANEKLFF